Sequencing of this T cell receptor (beta chain) was carried out in a study of T cell repertoires in cytomegalovirus infection. Study summary: HLA-B-restricted CMV epitopes that are well studied were used alongside recently identified HLA-C-restricted ones. Public TCR beta signature analysis indicated the presence of both CMV infection and matching HLA type. Overall study results and limits: CMV carriers with the relevant HLA were identified by cumulative public TCR beta family frequency.

The junction had 10 bases not matched to a gene; V was cut back by 7 bases and J by 5 bases. This CDR3 spans 15 amino acids. TCRdb passed the reads through MiXCR, listing each CDR3 protein once. The repertoire consists of 450,000 to 600,000 distinct CDR3 sequences, with roughly 42% occurring once and the leading ten covering roughly two fifths. This clonotype came up a few times. What it binds is not known. The rearrangement joins TRBV12-3 or TRBV12-4 to TRBJ2-1; 8 nucleotides match TRBD1. The sequence derives from a human donor in good health (CMV status not recorded). Some clones in this sample may be carry-over from other donors' samples. The source was cultured PBMCs, collected from culture after CMV antigen stimulation. The CDR3 region is CASTIRDRSHNEQFF. CDR3 coding DNA: TGTGCCAGCACCATCCGGGACAGGAGCCACAATGAGCAGTTCTTC.